The present T cell receptor beta chain was sequenced within a study of T cell clones after liver transplantation. Across the study: HCV positivity affected three of eight recipients; the rest lacked autoimmune or viral indications. Standard immunosuppression, with no induction, continued until 12-24 months after transplant. Study-wide points: Small, mixed patient groups and varying post-transplant times limit these conclusions. Donor-reactive sequences fell more than third party-reactive ones, suggesting partial deletion.

Profiling relied on immunoSEQ multiplex PCR, and the TCRdb table lists in-frame clones only, not all of them. The sample includes tens of thousands of clones, around two thirds of them seen just once. Germline V lookup: CDR1 SNHLY, CDR2 FYNNEI. The V and J ends lost 3 bases and 3 bases respectively, with 8 bases between them. The CDR3 sequence is 13 residues long. Regarding this clone: Its antigen is as yet unknown.

The sequencing here drew on CD4+ T cells from blood, taken at the approximately 16-month timepoint. V usage is TRBV2 and J usage is TRBJ1-2; a possible D gene is TRBD1 (6 bases). The receptor was derived from a human patient who received a liver transplant. T cells may partly derive from the graft donor. Here the CDR3 reads CASSDGGHYGYTF. CDR3 coding DNA: TGTGCCAGCAGTGACGGGGGCCACTATGGCTACACCTTC.